This entry features one TCR beta chain sequence. The data belong to a study of blood T cells in healthy people across ages. Study context: About one barcoded beta molecule per two T cells was the capture yield of template switching.

CDR3 length equals 14 residues. With V trimmed by 3 bases and J by 8 bases, 4 bases remained unmatched. Primed by a sample-barcoded 5' primer and a J-beta primer mix, a second PCR proceeded for 7 to 11 cycles. Every cDNA molecule bore a tag from a template-switch adaptor containing 12 random nucleotides. Every sample produced at least 3 million CDR3-containing paired-end reads. TCRdb recomputed calls from the 5' RACE reads with MiXCR, one row per CDR3 protein. The repertoire holds about 780,000 distinct CDR3 sequences, with more than 25% as singletons. Another study also made use of these data, one on T cells of mothers and their children. That paper adds: Related and unrelated pairs show TCR recombination output that thymic selection shapes similarly.

The sample consisted of blood. The source of this sequence is a boy aged 5-17 years in good health. This chain joins TRBV12-3 or TRBV12-4 and TRBJ1-4, with TRBD1 identical over 9 bases. The CDR3 region has the DNA TGTGCCAGCAGTTTCCGGGACAGGGAAGAAAAACTGTTTTTT. Protein product: CASSFRDREEKLFF.